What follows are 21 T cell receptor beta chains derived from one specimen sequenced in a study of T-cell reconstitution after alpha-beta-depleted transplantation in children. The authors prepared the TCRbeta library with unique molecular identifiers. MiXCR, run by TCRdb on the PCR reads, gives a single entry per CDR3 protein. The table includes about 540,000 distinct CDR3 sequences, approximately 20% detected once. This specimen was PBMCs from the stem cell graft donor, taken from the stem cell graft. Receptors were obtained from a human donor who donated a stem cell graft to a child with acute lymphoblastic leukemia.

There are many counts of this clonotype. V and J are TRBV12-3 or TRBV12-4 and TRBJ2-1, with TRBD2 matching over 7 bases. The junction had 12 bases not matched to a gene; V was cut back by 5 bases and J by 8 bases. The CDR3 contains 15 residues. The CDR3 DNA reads TGTGCCAGCAGTCTCCAGGGAGGGCCGGATCATGAGCAGTTCTTC. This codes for CASSLQGGPDHEQFF.

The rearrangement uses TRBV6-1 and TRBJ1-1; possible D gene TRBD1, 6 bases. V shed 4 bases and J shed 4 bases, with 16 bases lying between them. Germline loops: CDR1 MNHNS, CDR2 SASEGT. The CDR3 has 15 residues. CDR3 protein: CASSVSGRGGTEAFF. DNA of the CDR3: TGTGCCAGCAGTGTGTCAGGGCGAGGGGGCACTGAAGCTTTCTTT.

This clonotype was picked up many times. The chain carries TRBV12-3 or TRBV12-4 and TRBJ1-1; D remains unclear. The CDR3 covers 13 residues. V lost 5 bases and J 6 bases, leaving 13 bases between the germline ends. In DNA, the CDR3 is TGTGCCAGCAGTGGCGATTCGGGCGCTGAAGCTTTCTTT. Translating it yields CASSGDSGAEAFF.

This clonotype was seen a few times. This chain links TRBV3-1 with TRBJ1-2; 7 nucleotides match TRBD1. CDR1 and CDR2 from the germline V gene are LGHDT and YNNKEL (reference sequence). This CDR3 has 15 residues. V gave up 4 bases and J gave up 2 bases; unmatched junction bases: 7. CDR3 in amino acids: CASSPWTGVNYGYTF. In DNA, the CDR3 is TGTGCCAGCAGCCCCTGGACAGGAGTAAACTATGGCTACACCTTC.

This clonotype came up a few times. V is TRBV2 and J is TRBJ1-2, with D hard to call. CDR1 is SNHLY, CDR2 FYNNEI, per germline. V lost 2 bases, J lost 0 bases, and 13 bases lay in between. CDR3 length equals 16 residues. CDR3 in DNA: TGTGCCAGCAGTGAAAAGAGCCCACGAGCTAACTATGGCTACACCTTC. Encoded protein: CASSEKSPRANYGYTF.

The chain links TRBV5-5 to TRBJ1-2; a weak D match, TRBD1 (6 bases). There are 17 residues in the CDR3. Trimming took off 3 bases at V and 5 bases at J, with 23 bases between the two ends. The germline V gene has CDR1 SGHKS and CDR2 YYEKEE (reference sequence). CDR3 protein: CASSSYWGHPFDYGYTF. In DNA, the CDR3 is TGTGCCAGCAGCTCCTATTGGGGGCACCCTTTCGATTATGGCTACACCTTC.

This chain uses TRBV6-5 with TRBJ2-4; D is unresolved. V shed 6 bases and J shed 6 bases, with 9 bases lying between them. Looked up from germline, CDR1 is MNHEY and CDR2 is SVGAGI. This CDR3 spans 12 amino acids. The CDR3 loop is CASRTGPNIQYF. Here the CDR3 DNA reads TGTGCCAGCAGAACCGGACCAAACATTCAGTACTTC.

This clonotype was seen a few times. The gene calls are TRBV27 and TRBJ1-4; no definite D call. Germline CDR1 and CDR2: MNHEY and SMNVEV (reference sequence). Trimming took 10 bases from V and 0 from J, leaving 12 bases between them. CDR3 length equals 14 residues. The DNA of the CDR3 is TGTGCCACTCGGCCGTGGACAACTAATGAAAAACTGTTTTTT. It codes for CATRPWTTNEKLFF.

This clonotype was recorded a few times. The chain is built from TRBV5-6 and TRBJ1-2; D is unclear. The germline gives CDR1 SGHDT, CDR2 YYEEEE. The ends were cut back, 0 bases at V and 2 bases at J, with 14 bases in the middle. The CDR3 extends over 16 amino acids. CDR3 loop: CASSLDLRVGNYGYTF. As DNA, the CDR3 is TGTGCCAGCAGCTTGGATCTGCGCGTCGGCAACTATGGCTACACCTTC.

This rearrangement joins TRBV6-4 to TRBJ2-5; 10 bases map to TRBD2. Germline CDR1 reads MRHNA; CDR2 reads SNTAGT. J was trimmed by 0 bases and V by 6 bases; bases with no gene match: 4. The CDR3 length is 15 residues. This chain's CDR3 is CASSGTSEYQETQYF. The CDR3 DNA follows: TGTGCCAGCAGCGGGACTAGCGAGTACCAAGAGACCCAGTACTTC.

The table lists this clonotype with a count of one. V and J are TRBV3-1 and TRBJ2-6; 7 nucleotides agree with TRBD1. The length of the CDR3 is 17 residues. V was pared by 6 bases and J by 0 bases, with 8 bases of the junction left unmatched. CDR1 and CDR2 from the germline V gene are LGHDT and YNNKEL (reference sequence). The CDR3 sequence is CASRPRQGSSGANVLTF. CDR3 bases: TGTGCCAGCAGACCAAGACAGGGTAGCTCTGGGGCCAACGTCCTGACTTTC.

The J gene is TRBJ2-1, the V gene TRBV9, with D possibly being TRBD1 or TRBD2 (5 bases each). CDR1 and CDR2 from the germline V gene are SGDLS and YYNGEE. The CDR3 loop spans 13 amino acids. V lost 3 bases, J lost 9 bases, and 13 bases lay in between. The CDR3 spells CASSAGAYPEQFF. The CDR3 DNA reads TGTGCCAGCAGCGCCGGGGCGTACCCTGAGCAGTTCTTC.

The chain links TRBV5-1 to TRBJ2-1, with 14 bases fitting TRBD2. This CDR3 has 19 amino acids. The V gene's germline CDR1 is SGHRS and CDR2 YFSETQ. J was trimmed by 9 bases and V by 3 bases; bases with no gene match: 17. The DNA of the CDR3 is TGCGCCAGCAGCTCGCTCCAGGGGGGGGGACTAGCGGGAGCCGGTGAGCAGTTCTTC. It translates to CASSSLQGGGLAGAGEQFF.

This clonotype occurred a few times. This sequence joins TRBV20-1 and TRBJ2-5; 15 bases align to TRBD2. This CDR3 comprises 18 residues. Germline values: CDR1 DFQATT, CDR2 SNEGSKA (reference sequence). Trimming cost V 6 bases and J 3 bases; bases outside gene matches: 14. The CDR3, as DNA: TGCAGTGCCTTTACGGGACTAGCGGGAGGATGGTTGGAAGAGACCCAGTACTTC. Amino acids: CSAFTGLAGGWLEETQYF.

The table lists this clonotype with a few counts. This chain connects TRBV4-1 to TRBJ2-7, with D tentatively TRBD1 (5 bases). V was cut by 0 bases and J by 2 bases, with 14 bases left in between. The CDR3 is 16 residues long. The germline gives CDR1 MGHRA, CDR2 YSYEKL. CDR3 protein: CASSQDSGHMPYEQYF. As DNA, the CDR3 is TGCGCCAGCAGCCAAGATTCAGGACATATGCCCTACGAGCAGTACTTC.

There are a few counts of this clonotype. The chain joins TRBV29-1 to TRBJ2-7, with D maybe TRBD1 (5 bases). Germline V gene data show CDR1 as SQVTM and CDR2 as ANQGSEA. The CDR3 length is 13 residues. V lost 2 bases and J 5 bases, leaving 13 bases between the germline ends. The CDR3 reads CSVEQGVTDEQYF. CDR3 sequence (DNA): TGCAGCGTTGAACAGGGCGTAACGGACGAGCAGTACTTC.

The CDR3 nucleotides are TGTGCCAGCAGCCGCTCTAGCGGGAACACAGATACGCAGTATTTT. Translating gives CASSRSSGNTDTQYF. V is TRBV12-3 or TRBV12-4 and J is TRBJ2-3; TRBD2 matches at 9 bases. The CDR3 runs 15 residues. V shed 6 bases, J shed 2 bases, and the junction held 6 bases outside the gene matches.

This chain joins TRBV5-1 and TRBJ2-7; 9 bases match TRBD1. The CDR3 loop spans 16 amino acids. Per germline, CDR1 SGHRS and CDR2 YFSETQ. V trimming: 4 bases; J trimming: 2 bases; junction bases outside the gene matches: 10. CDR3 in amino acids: CASSIGDRATTYEQYF. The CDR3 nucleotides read TGCGCCAGCAGCATTGGGGACAGGGCAACTACCTACGAGCAGTACTTC.

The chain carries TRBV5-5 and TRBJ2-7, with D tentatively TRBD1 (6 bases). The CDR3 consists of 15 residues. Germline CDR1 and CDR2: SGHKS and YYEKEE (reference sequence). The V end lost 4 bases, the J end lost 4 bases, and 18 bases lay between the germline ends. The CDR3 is CASSPAAGVGYEQYF. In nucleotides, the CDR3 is TGTGCCAGCAGCCCCGCGGCAGGGGTGGGATACGAGCAGTACTTC.

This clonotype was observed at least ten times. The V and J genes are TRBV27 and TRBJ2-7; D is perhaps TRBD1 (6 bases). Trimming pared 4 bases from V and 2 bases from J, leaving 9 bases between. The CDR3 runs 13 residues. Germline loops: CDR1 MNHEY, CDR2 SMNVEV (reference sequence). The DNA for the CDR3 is TGTGCCAGCAGTTCAGGGGCGGCCTACGAGCAGTACTTC. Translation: CASSSGAAYEQYF.

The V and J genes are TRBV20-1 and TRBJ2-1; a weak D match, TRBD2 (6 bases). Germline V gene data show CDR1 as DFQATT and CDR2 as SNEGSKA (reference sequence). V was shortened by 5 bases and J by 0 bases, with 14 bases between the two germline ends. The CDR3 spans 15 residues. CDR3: CSAWTKRSSYNEQFF. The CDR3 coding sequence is TGCAGTGCTTGGACTAAAAGGAGCTCCTACAATGAGCAGTTCTTC.